This T cell receptor beta chain was sequenced in a study of OX40 agonist ivuxolimab in advanced cancers. The wider study: The patients got ivuxolimab, which is an agonistic anti-OX40 (CD134) antibody. Under the entry rules, prior anti-PD-1, anti-PD-L1 or anti-CTLA-4 therapy was allowed, and around 40% had some. Partial responses occurred in Three dose-escalation patients, one with hepatocellular carcinoma and two with cutaneous melanoma. The study, taken as a whole, reports: Dosing at 0.1 to 3.0 mg/kg was accompanied by clonal expansion of CD4+ and CD8+ blood T cells by week 6.

Concerning this clone itself: The antigen remains undetermined.

Trimming at V came to 1 base and at J to 0 bases, leaving 7 bases not matched to a gene. The CDR3 has 19 residues. CDR1 MNHNS and CDR2 SASEGT come from the germline V gene. Method: immunoSEQ multiplex PCR; TCRdb's copy keeps in-frame clones and lacks some. The table records about 100,000 clones, around 90% of them present only once. Sequences were derived from CD4+ or CD8+ T cells sorted from blood, sampled in a trial of the OX40 agonist ivuxolimab. This clonotype was sampled from an adult with an advanced solid tumor such as melanoma, head and neck, liver or kidney cancer. The chain carries TRBV6-1 and TRBJ2-2; 11 bases are shared with TRBD1. The chain's CDR3 is CASSEVPDRGQSNTGELFF. As DNA, the CDR3 is TGTGCCAGCAGTGAAGTGCCGGACAGGGGGCAGTCGAACACCGGGGAGCTGTTTTTT.